This is a list of T cell receptor beta chains from one sample in a study of blood T cell repertoires in COVID-19. Using immunoSEQ multiplex PCR, the repertoire was profiled, and TCRdb retains in-frame clones only, with some absent. The repertoire holds roughly 300,000 clones, with 90% to 95% as singletons. Specimen: peripheral blood. Receptors were obtained from a woman aged 25 to 39 with COVID-19, enrolled during active disease. Both conserved end residues are part of each CDR3. The order of the fields is V gene, D gene, clone size, J gene, CDR3 DNA, CDR3 protein. A D gene is named only where the DNA matches it firmly. Rows may omit the clone size; those that give it use once, few, many or a size class.

V gene: TRBV27
D gene: NA
clone size: NA
J gene: TRBJ2-2
CDR3 DNA: TGTGCCAGCAAGCAATTTGGCGGGGAGCTGTTTTTT
CDR3 protein: CASKQFGGELFF

V gene: TRBV21-1
D gene: NA
clone size: NA
J gene: TRBJ1-1
CDR3 DNA: TGTGCCAGCAGCAAAATACTAGACCGGAACACTGAAGCTTTCTTT
CDR3 protein: CASSKILDRNTEAFF

V gene: TRBV19
D gene: TRBD2
clone size: once
J gene: TRBJ2-2
CDR3 DNA: TGTGCCAGTAGTTCCCTCGGACTAGCGGGAGGCACCGGGGAGCTGTTTTTT
CDR3 protein: CASSSLGLAGGTGELFF

V gene: TRBV9
D gene: NA
clone size: NA
J gene: TRBJ1-1
CDR3 DNA: TGTGCCAGCAGCGTAGCGGGTGTGTGGAACACTGAAGCTTTCTTT
CDR3 protein: CASSVAGVWNTEAFF

V gene: TRBV6-5
D gene: NA
clone size: NA
J gene: TRBJ2-5
CDR3 DNA: TGTGCCACCCGAAGCAGCGGACAAGAGACCCAGTACTTC
CDR3 protein: CATRSSGQETQYF

V gene: TRBV10-3
D gene: NA
clone size: NA
J gene: TRBJ1-6
CDR3 DNA: TGTGCCATCAGTGAGGTGGCACCTTCACCCCTCCACTTT
CDR3 protein: CAISEVAPSPLHF

V gene: TRBV5-1
D gene: TRBD1
clone size: NA
J gene: TRBJ2-7
CDR3 DNA: TGCGCCAGCAGCTCCCGACAGGGTAGGGACGAGCAGTACTTC
CDR3 protein: CASSSRQGRDEQYF

V gene: TRBV29-1
D gene: NA
clone size: NA
J gene: TRBJ2-2
CDR3 DNA: TGCAGCGTCCAACCCTCCCTGGCAGCGAACACCGGGGAGCTGTTTTTT
CDR3 protein: CSVQPSLAANTGELFF

V gene: TRBV14
D gene: NA
clone size: NA
J gene: TRBJ1-1
CDR3 DNA: TGTGCCAGCAGCCGAATCCCGGTCGGGTCGAACACTGAAGCTTTCTTT
CDR3 protein: CASSRIPVGSNTEAFF

V gene: TRBV2
D gene: NA
clone size: NA
J gene: TRBJ2-7
CDR3 DNA: TGTGCCAGCAGTGCAGGGTTCTACGAGCAGTACTTC
CDR3 protein: CASSAGFYEQYF

V gene: TRBV5-1
D gene: NA
clone size: once
J gene: TRBJ1-3
CDR3 DNA: TGCGCCAGCAGTCCGGGCGGGTCTGGAAACACCATATATTTT
CDR3 protein: CASSPGGSGNTIYF

V gene: TRBV2
D gene: NA
clone size: NA
J gene: TRBJ1-3
CDR3 DNA: TGTGCCAGCAGTAGGCAGGAGGGGTCTGGAAACACCATATATTTT
CDR3 protein: CASSRQEGSGNTIYF

V gene: TRBV27
D gene: NA
clone size: NA
J gene: TRBJ2-1
CDR3 DNA: TGTGCCAGCAGTTTATCGAGAGGGTACAATGAGCAGTTCTTC
CDR3 protein: CASSLSRGYNEQFF

V gene: TRBV6-4
D gene: TRBD1
clone size: NA
J gene: TRBJ1-6
CDR3 DNA: TGTGCCAGCAGTCCCACGGGACAGGGATTATATAATTCACCCCTCCACTTT
CDR3 protein: CASSPTGQGLYNSPLHF

V gene: TRBV19
D gene: NA
clone size: NA
J gene: TRBJ1-1
CDR3 DNA: TGTGCCAGTACGTTCACCCGCGGACAGACGCTTGAAGCTTTCTTT
CDR3 protein: CASTFTRGQTLEAFF

V gene: TRBV5-1
D gene: TRBD2
clone size: NA
J gene: TRBJ2-3
CDR3 DNA: TGCGCCAGCAGCCCCGGACTAGCGGGAGGGATGAGCACAGATACGCAGTATTTT
CDR3 protein: CASSPGLAGGMSTDTQYF

V gene: TRBV19
D gene: NA
clone size: NA
J gene: TRBJ2-3
CDR3 DNA: TGTGCCAGTAGTATAGGCGGCAGCACAGATACGCAGTATTTT
CDR3 protein: CASSIGGSTDTQYF

V gene: TRBV3-1/TRBV3-2
D gene: NA
clone size: NA
J gene: TRBJ2-3
CDR3 DNA: TGTGCCAGCAGCCCCCTAAGAGGAACTAGCACAGATACGCAGTATTTT
CDR3 protein: CASSPLRGTSTDTQYF

V gene: TRBV7-6
D gene: TRBD2
clone size: NA
J gene: TRBJ2-1
CDR3 DNA: TGTGCCAGCAGCTTAAGGTCTAGCGGGAGGGCCGAGATGCAGTTCTTC
CDR3 protein: CASSLRSSGRAEMQFF

V gene: TRBV21-1
D gene: NA
clone size: NA
J gene: TRBJ2-3
CDR3 DNA: TGTGCCAGCAGCTACGGAGGGGAGCGACCTAGCACAGATACGCAGTATTTT
CDR3 protein: CASSYGGERPSTDTQYF

V gene: TRBV19
D gene: TRBD1
clone size: NA
J gene: TRBJ1-1
CDR3 DNA: TGTGCCAGTAGTCTAAGACTAGACAGGGATATGACTGAAGCTTTCTTT
CDR3 protein: CASSLRLDRDMTEAFF

V gene: TRBV5-1
D gene: NA
clone size: NA
J gene: TRBJ2-1
CDR3 DNA: TGCGCCAGCAGCTTGGTTAGCCTTAATGAGCAGTTCTTC
CDR3 protein: CASSLVSLNEQFF

V gene: TRBV9
D gene: NA
clone size: NA
J gene: TRBJ1-3
CDR3 DNA: TGTGCCAGCAGCGTAGAACAGATCTCTGGAAACACCATATATTTT
CDR3 protein: CASSVEQISGNTIYF

V gene: TRBV27
D gene: TRBD1
clone size: NA
J gene: TRBJ1-2
CDR3 DNA: TGTGCCAGCAGTTGGGACAGTCGCTATGGCTACACCTTC
CDR3 protein: CASSWDSRYGYTF

V gene: TRBV5-1
D gene: TRBD2
clone size: NA
J gene: TRBJ2-3
CDR3 DNA: TGCGCCAGCAGCTTGGAAGTATCGCGGGAGGATACGCAGTATTTT
CDR3 protein: CASSLEVSREDTQYF

V gene: TRBV5-1
D gene: TRBD1
clone size: NA
J gene: TRBJ1-1
CDR3 DNA: TGCGCCAGCAGCCACGGACAGGGCGGGACTGAAGCTTTCTTT
CDR3 protein: CASSHGQGGTEAFF

V gene: TRBV10-2
D gene: NA
clone size: NA
J gene: TRBJ1-4
CDR3 DNA: TGCGCCAGCAGTGATACGGCAGGGACTAATGAAAAACTGTTTTTT
CDR3 protein: CASSDTAGTNEKLFF

V gene: TRBV10-3
D gene: TRBD2
clone size: NA
J gene: TRBJ2-3
CDR3 DNA: TGTGCCACGGCACGGGAACTAGCGGACACAGATACGCAGTATTTT
CDR3 protein: CATARELADTDTQYF

V gene: TRBV11-3
D gene: NA
clone size: NA
J gene: TRBJ1-2
CDR3 DNA: TGTGCCAGCAGCCCTCACGAAAACAGGGACTATGGCTACACCTTC
CDR3 protein: CASSPHENRDYGYTF

V gene: TRBV7-9
D gene: NA
clone size: few
J gene: TRBJ1-2
CDR3 DNA: TGTGCCAGCAGCCCCAAGTCAGGGTGGGAAGGCTACACCTTC
CDR3 protein: CASSPKSGWEGYTF

V gene: TRBV28
D gene: TRBD1
clone size: NA
J gene: TRBJ1-5
CDR3 DNA: TGTGCCAGCAGTTTGGGACAGGGGCCAAATCAGCCCCAGCATTTT
CDR3 protein: CASSLGQGPNQPQHF

V gene: TRBV6-4
D gene: TRBD1
clone size: NA
J gene: TRBJ1-1
CDR3 DNA: TGTGCCAGCAGTGCCCGCCAGGGGGTCACTGAAGCTTTCTTT
CDR3 protein: CASSARQGVTEAFF

V gene: TRBV30
D gene: TRBD1
clone size: NA
J gene: TRBJ1-1
CDR3 DNA: TGTGCCTGGAGTCATCGGGACAGGGGGAACACTGAAGCTTTCTTT
CDR3 protein: CAWSHRDRGNTEAFF